The TCR beta chain under discussion was sequenced for a study of post-analysis software for immune sequencing data. Comments on this clonotype: Its antigen is currently unknown.

Study findings and constraints: Compared with controls, patients showed significantly lower normalized Chao1 diversity. Five TRBV segments, including TRBV5-6, TRBV5-1 and TRBV20-1, were more frequent in patients than controls.

cDNA libraries for TCR beta contained unique molecular identifiers. TCRdb passed the PCR reads through MiXCR, listing each CDR3 protein once. Of approximately 150,000 distinct CDR3 sequences in the sample, about 32% were seen once. There are 17 residues in the CDR3. Trimming took off 0 bases at V and 4 bases at J, with 15 bases between the two ends. This sequence joins TRBV12-3 or TRBV12-4 and TRBJ2-2; TRBD1 might be the D (5 bases). Sequenced sample: blood. The clonotype comes from a girl aged 5-17 years with multiple sclerosis. In nucleotides, the CDR3 is TGTGCCAGCAGTTTAGCGGTTAGCAGGGTGGTCACCGGGGAGCTGTTTTTT. Its protein is CASSLAVSRVVTGELFF.